Listed below are T cell receptor beta chains from one sample, sequenced in a study of blood T cell repertoires in COVID-19. TCRdb's copy holds only in-frame clones and misses some; the assay was immunoSEQ multiplex PCR. This sample has some 180,000 clones; approximately 89% occur once, and the top ten carry 5% to 7.5%. The sample consisted of PBMCs or T cells enriched from blood (not recorded which). Receptors originate from a man between 40 and 49 years old who had recovered from COVID-19. Each CDR3 is given with its conserved first and last residue. Each record gives: J gene, D gene, clone size, V gene, CDR3 DNA, CDR3 protein. A D gene is named only where the DNA matches it firmly. Where a row states a size, it is once, few, many or the class of an expanded clone; other rows omit it.

>TRBJ2-6|.|.|TRBV6-6
TGTGCCAGCACCGCGGATTCTGGGGCCAACGTCCTGACTTTC
CASTADSGANVLTF
>TRBJ1-5|.|once|TRBV9
TGTGCCAGCAGCTCCGGGCGGGGCAATCAGCCCCAGCATTTT
CASSSGRGNQPQHF
>TRBJ1-1|TRBD1|.|TRBV30
TGTGCCTGGAGTGTGAACAGGGGCACTGAAGCTTTCTTT
CAWSVNRGTEAFF
>TRBJ2-7|TRBD1|.|TRBV5-6
TGTGCCAGCAGCTTTTGGACAGGTGCCTACGAGCAGTACTTC
CASSFWTGAYEQYF
>TRBJ2-3|TRBD2|.|TRBV7-9
TGTGCCAGCAGTACACCTAGCGGGAGGGGGGTAGGCACAGATACGCAGTATTTT
CASSTPSGRGVGTDTQYF
>TRBJ2-7|TRBD1|.|TRBV18
TGTGCCAGCTCACAAGGACAGGGAGGCGAGCAGTACTTC
CASSQGQGGEQYF
>TRBJ2-2|.|once|TRBV5-4
TGTGCCAGCAGCTTTGTAACTCCCGGGGAGCTGTTTTTT
CASSFVTPGELFF
>TRBJ1-2|.|.|TRBV5-1
TGCGCCAGCAGCTTGGAGGGACACGGGACCCTCTATGGCTACACCTTC
CASSLEGHGTLYGYTF
>TRBJ1-5|TRBD1|.|TRBV27
TGTGCCAGCAGTTTATCCCTCGGACAGGGGAAAGACAGAAATCAGCCCCAGCATTTT
CASSLSLGQGKDRNQPQHF
>TRBJ1-1|TRBD1|.|TRBV5-1
TGCGCCAGCAGCCGGGGGACAGGGAGCACTGAAGCTTTCTTT
CASSRGTGSTEAFF
>TRBJ1-1|TRBD1|.|TRBV7-8
TGTGCCAGCAGCCCTCGGGACAGGGGGCGACGGACTGAAGCTTTCTTT
CASSPRDRGRRTEAFF
>TRBJ2-2|.|.|TRBV13
TGTGCCAGCAGCCCGACGTGGGGGCTTTCCAGTTTAGGCGGGGAGCTGTTTTTT
CASSPTWGLSSLGGELFF
>TRBJ2-7|TRBD1|.|TRBV10-3
TGTGCCATCGGACAGGGGGGCGAGCAGTACTTC
CAIGQGGEQYF
>TRBJ2-7|.|.|TRBV30
TGTGCCTGGAGTGTAAGCGGCCTGGGGTACTACGAGCAGTACTTC
CAWSVSGLGYYEQYF
>TRBJ2-3|.|.|TRBV3-1/TRBV3-2
TGTGCCAGCAGCCAAGGTGGCCCAGGGTATTTT
CASSQGGPGYF
>TRBJ2-1|.|.|TRBV5-6
TGTGCCAGCAGCTTGGGGAGGGGCGAGCAGTTCTTC
CASSLGRGEQFF
>TRBJ1-5|.|.|TRBV15
TGTGCCACCAGCAGAGACAGGAACAGCAATCAGCCCCAGCATTTT
CATSRDRNSNQPQHF
>TRBJ1-1|.|once|TRBV6-1
TGTGCCAGCAGTGAAGTGGGGAGTGCGGGCACTGAAGCTTTCTTT
CASSEVGSAGTEAFF
>TRBJ1-2|.|.|TRBV9
TGTGCCAGCAGCGTAGTAGGGCAGGGCGACTATGGCTACACCTTC
CASSVVGQGDYGYTF
>TRBJ1-5|TRBD1|.|TRBV19
TGTGCCAGTAGTACAGACAGGGGCCTATCCAATCAGCCCCAGCATTTT
CASSTDRGLSNQPQHF
>TRBJ1-5|.|.|TRBV18
TGTGCCAGCTCACCGGGCAGGGCCGGAATCTATCAGCCCCAGCATTTT
CASSPGRAGIYQPQHF
>TRBJ2-7|TRBD1|once|TRBV7-9
TGTGCCAGCAGCTTAGCCGGGACAGGCTCCTACGAGCAGTACTTC
CASSLAGTGSYEQYF
>TRBJ2-1|.|once|TRBV25-1
TGTGCCAGCAAGTCCCTGAGACGGGACACCTACAATGAGCAGTTCTTC
CASKSLRRDTYNEQFF
>TRBJ1-6|TRBD1|.|TRBV3-1/TRBV3-2
TGTGCCGCGGGGGACAGGGGTATTAACTCACCCCTCCACTTT
CAAGDRGINSPLHF